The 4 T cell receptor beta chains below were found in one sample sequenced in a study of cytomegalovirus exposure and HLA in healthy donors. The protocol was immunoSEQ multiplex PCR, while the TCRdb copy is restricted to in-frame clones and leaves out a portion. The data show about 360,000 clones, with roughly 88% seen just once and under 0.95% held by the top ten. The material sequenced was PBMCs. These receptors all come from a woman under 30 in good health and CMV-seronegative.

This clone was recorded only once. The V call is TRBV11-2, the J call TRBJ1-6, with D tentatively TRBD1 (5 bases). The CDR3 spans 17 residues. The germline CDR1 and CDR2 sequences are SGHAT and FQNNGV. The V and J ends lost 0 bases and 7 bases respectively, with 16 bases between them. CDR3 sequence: CASSLDRPPGRNSPLHF. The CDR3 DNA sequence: TGTGCCAGCAGCTTAGATCGTCCTCCAGGGAGGAATTCACCCCTCCACTTT.

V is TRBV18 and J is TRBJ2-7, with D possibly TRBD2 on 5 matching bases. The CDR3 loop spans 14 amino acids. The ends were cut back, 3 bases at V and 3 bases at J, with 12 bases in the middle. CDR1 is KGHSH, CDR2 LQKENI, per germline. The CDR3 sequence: CASSPSGESYEQYF. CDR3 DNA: TGTGCCAGCTCACCGTCCGGGGAGAGCTACGAGCAGTACTTC. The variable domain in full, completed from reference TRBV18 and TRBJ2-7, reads NAGVMQNPRHLVRRRGQEARLRCSPMKGHSHVYWYRQLPEEGLKFMVYLQKENIIDESGMPKERFSAEFPKEGPSILRIQQVVRGDSAAYFCASSPSGESYEQYFGPGTRLTVT.

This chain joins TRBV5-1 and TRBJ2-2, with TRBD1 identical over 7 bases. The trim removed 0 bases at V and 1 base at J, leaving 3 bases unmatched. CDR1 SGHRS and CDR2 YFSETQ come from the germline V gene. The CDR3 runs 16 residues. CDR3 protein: CASSLDRTGNTGELFF. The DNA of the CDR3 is TGCGCCAGCAGCTTGGATCGGACAGGGAACACCGGGGAGCTGTTTTTT.

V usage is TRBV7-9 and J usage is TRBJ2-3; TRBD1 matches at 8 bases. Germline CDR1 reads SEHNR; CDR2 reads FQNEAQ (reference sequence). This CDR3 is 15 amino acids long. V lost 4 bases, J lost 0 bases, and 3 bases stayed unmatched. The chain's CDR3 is CASSSRGLSTDTQYF. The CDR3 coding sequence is TGTGCCAGCAGCTCCAGGGGGCTGAGCACAGATACGCAGTATTTT.